The 29 T cell receptor beta chains below were found in one sample sequenced in a study of blood T cell repertoires in COVID-19 (dated by TCRdb to the early 2020s). The library relied on the immunoSEQ multiplex PCR assay. The immuneACCESS repertoire file appears here via TCRdb, limited to in-frame rearrangements. These files lack a portion of the clones; in checked studies, under half of the deficit traces to unresolved V genes, and the cause of the others is not known. The sample has 190,000 or so clones on record, roughly 88% of them singletons. The top ten clonotypes cover about 9.7% of the sample. Sequencing input: PBMCs or T cells enriched from blood (not recorded which). Receptor source: a woman between 25 and 40 years old who had recovered from COVID-19.

The CDR3 sequence is CASSQEPSGTYEQYF. The CDR3 DNA sequence: TGCGCCAGCAGCCAAGAGCCTAGCGGAACCTACGAGCAGTACTTC. The chain links TRBV4-1 to TRBJ2-7; 7 bases match TRBD2. Germline assignment: CDR1 MGHRA and CDR2 YSYEKL. CDR3 length: 15 amino acids. V dropped 0 bases and J dropped 2; count of bases not matched to a gene: 4.

V usage is TRBV2 and J usage is TRBJ2-7; 12 bases are a match to TRBD1. CDR3 length: 13 amino acids. With 6 bases clipped from V and 6 bases from J, the junction kept 3 bases outside the gene matches. Germline V gene sequence: CDR1 SNHLY, CDR2 FYNNEI. CDR3 protein: CASRGQGAGEQYF. CDR3 bases: TGTGCCAGCAGGGGACAGGGGGCTGGCGAGCAGTACTTC.

The V and J genes are TRBV9 and TRBJ2-3; TRBD1 aligns across 7 bases. Germline V gene data show CDR1 as SGDLS and CDR2 as YYNGEE. The CDR3 spans 14 residues. V trimming: 4 bases; J trimming: 1 base; junction bases outside the gene matches: 3. The CDR3: CASSSTGGTDTQYF. The CDR3 DNA reads TGTGCCAGCAGCTCCACAGGGGGCACAGATACGCAGTATTTT.

This clone came up a few times. The chain links TRBV20-1 to TRBJ2-2, with 7 bases fitting TRBD2. Trimming at V came to 3 bases and at J to 7 bases, leaving 11 bases not matched to a gene. This CDR3 is 15 amino acids long. Germline V CDR1 and CDR2: DFQATT, SNEGSKA (reference sequence). As DNA, the CDR3 is TGCAGTGCTAGTCCCGGGACCGGGAGGTTCGGGGAGCTGTTTTTT. This codes for CSASPGTGRFGELFF.

The rearrangement uses TRBV3-1 (or the pseudogene TRBV3-2) and TRBJ2-2; D possibly corresponds to TRBD1 (6 bases). The CDR3 length is 18 residues. V shed 1 base and J shed 2 bases, with 17 bases lying between them. Per germline, CDR1 LGHDT and CDR2 YNNKEL (reference sequence). CDR3 loop: CASSQGNLQGVNTGELFF. CDR3 DNA sequence: TGTGCCAGCAGCCAAGGAAACTTACAGGGAGTTAACACCGGGGAGCTGTTTTTT.

The V call is TRBV20-1, the J call TRBJ2-5; 8 positions agree with TRBD2. Germline trimming cut 3 bases from V and 5 bases from J; bases unmatched to any gene: 8. The CDR3 totals 14 residues. From germline, CDR1 is DFQATT and CDR2 SNEGSKA (reference sequence). The CDR3 region is CSASFWREVETQYF. CDR3 DNA: TGCAGTGCTAGTTTTTGGCGGGAGGTTGAGACCCAGTACTTC.

The chain recombines TRBV2 with TRBJ2-3; D is ambiguous. The V and J ends lost 2 bases and 0 bases respectively, with 6 bases between them. Germline V CDR1 and CDR2: SNHLY, FYNNEI. CDR3 length: 14 residues. The CDR3 here is CASSESDSTDTQYF. The CDR3 DNA reads as TGTGCCAGCAGTGAAAGCGATAGCACAGATACGCAGTATTTT.

J is TRBJ1-2 and V is TRBV18; D is unresolved. The V end lost 6 bases, the J end lost 0 bases, and 11 bases lay between the germline ends. There are 14 residues in the CDR3. Looked up from germline, CDR1 is KGHSH and CDR2 is LQKENI. The CDR3 DNA sequence: TGTGCCAGCTCCCCCGACTCCACTAACTATGGCTACACCTTC. Amino acid sequence: CASSPDSTNYGYTF.

This chain links TRBV29-1 with TRBJ2-7, with D perhaps TRBD1 (6 bases). The CDR3 loop spans 12 amino acids. The V gene lost 5 bases and the J gene lost 4 bases, with 12 bases spanning the gap. From germline, CDR1 is SQVTM and CDR2 ANQGSEA. Here the CDR3 DNA reads TGCAGCGTTAGTGCAGGGGAATACGAGCAGTACTTC. Translating it yields CSVSAGEYEQYF.

The chain has TRBV28 and TRBJ2-5, with TRBD1 matching over 7 bases. V shed 2 bases and J 1 base; nucleotides not matched to a gene: 4. From germline, CDR1 is MDHEN and CDR2 SYDVKM. The CDR3 is made up of 15 amino acids. The CDR3 is CASSLPWDSQETQYF. Here the CDR3 DNA reads TGTGCCAGCAGTTTACCCTGGGACAGCCAAGAGACCCAGTACTTC.

The CDR3 is CASSFPGLAGDTDTQYF. The CDR3 nucleotides read TGTGCCAGCAGCTTTCCGGGACTAGCGGGAGACACAGATACGCAGTATTTT. The chain joins TRBV7-8 to TRBJ2-3; 14 positions match TRBD2. With V trimmed by 3 bases and J by 2 bases, 4 bases remained unmatched. CDR1 is SGHVS, CDR2 FQNEAQ, per germline. The length of the CDR3 is 17 residues.

CDR3 nucleotide sequence: TGTGCCAGCAGTGAAGAGGCTATTTCGGGTTCACCCCTCCACTTT. Translating gives CASSEEAISGSPLHF. This chain joins TRBV2 and TRBJ1-6; no definite D call. This CDR3 region has 15 residues. Between the trimmed V and J ends, which lost 1 base and 9 bases, there was a span of 13 bases. CDR1 and CDR2 (germline): SNHLY, FYNNEI.

J is TRBJ2-7 and V is TRBV2; no definite D call. The CDR3 contains 11 residues. Per germline, CDR1 SNHLY and CDR2 FYNNEI. The germline V and J ends were trimmed by 6 bases and 7 bases, with 10 bases remaining between them. This CDR3 reads CASRTGREQYF. CDR3 nucleotides: TGTGCCAGCAGAACCGGTCGGGAGCAGTACTTC. Combining the CDR3 with reference TRBV2 and TRBJ2-7 gives the whole variable domain EPEVTQTPSHQVTQMGQEVILRCVPISNHLYFYWYRQILGQKVEFLVSFYNNEISEKSEIFDDQFSVERPDGSNFTLKIRSTKLEDSAMYFCASRTGREQYFGPGTRLTVT.

The chain couples TRBV3-1 (or the pseudogene TRBV3-2) to TRBJ1-2, with D unresolved. This CDR3 contains 13 residues. The germline gives CDR1 LGHDT, CDR2 YNNKEL (reference sequence). V was cut by 3 bases and J by 8 bases, with 13 bases left in between. The DNA for the CDR3 is TGTGCCAGCAGCCACCCCCCACAGTTGGGCTACACCTTC. Translation gives CASSHPPQLGYTF.

The gene calls are TRBV3-1 (or the pseudogene TRBV3-2) and TRBJ2-4, with D perhaps TRBD2 (6 bases). Germline V gene data show CDR1 as LGHDT and CDR2 as YNNKEL (reference sequence). V was pared by 2 bases and J by 5 bases, with 7 bases between. The CDR3 has 13 residues. In nucleotides, the CDR3 is TGTGCCAGCAGCCAAACGGGAGAAAACATTCAGTACTTC. It codes for CASSQTGENIQYF.

The chain combines TRBV9 with TRBJ2-7; TRBD1 agrees at 8 bases. The CDR3 loop spans 14 amino acids. The J segment lost 4 bases and the V segment lost 4 bases, leaving 7 bases of the junction unmatched. The germline V gene has CDR1 SGDLS and CDR2 YYNGEE. This CDR3 is CASSSRQGPYEQYF. As DNA, the CDR3 is TGTGCCAGCAGCTCTCGACAGGGGCCTTACGAGCAGTACTTC. Full variable domain (rest looked up from reference TRBV9 and TRBJ2-7): DSGVTQTPKHLITATGQRVTLRCSPRSGDLSVYWYQQSLDQGLQFLIQYYNGEERAKGNILERFSAQQFPDLHSELNLSSLELGDSALYFCASSSRQGPYEQYFGPGTRLTVT.

J is TRBJ2-1 and V is TRBV24-1, with D possibly TRBD1 on 6 matching bases. Germline CDR1 reads KGHDR; CDR2 reads SFDVKD. The ends were cut back, 3 bases at V and 1 base at J, with 12 bases in the middle. This CDR3 spans 16 amino acids. The CDR3 loop is CATSDPRGLSYNEQFF. CDR3 nucleotide sequence: TGTGCCACCAGTGATCCAAGGGGGTTATCCTACAATGAGCAGTTCTTC.

V usage is TRBV12-5 and J usage is TRBJ2-5, with 8 nucleotides matching TRBD2. Germline lookup yields CDR1 LGHNT and CDR2 FRNRAP. CDR3 length: 15 residues. J gave up 5 bases and V 3 bases, and 8 bases lay outside the gene matches. The CDR3 here is CASGFEAGASETQYF. In DNA form, the CDR3 reads TGTGCTAGTGGTTTTGAAGCGGGAGCCAGTGAGACCCAGTACTTC.

The CDR3: CASSYLAGVGETQYF. The CDR3 DNA sequence: TGTGCCAGCAGTTATCTAGCGGGAGTGGGGGAGACCCAGTACTTC. J is TRBJ2-5 and V is TRBV3-1 (or the pseudogene TRBV3-2), with 10 bases fitting TRBD2. V shed 6 bases and J 5 bases; nucleotides not matched to a gene: 9. The CDR3 consists of 15 residues. Germline CDR1 LGHDT, CDR2 YNNKEL (reference sequence).

This chain connects TRBV27 to TRBJ1-5; no clear D gene. The CDR3 runs 13 residues. Germline values: CDR1 MNHEY, CDR2 SMNVEV (reference sequence). The ends were cut back, 2 bases at V and 4 bases at J, with 6 bases in the middle. CDR3 in amino acids: CASSLRRNQPQHF. The DNA for the CDR3 is TGTGCCAGCAGTTTAAGGAGGAATCAGCCCCAGCATTTT.

The rearrangement joins TRBV3-1 (or the pseudogene TRBV3-2) to TRBJ2-1, with 10 positions matching TRBD2. The CDR3 sequence is 13 residues long. Germline CDR1 is LGHDT and CDR2 is YNNKEL (reference sequence). Germline trimming cut 3 bases from V and 13 bases from J; bases unmatched to any gene: 6. The CDR3 DNA is TGTGCCAGCAGCCACCTAAGCGGGAGGGTCCAGTTCTTC. Translated, it gives CASSHLSGRVQFF.

V usage is TRBV27 and J usage is TRBJ1-6; 9 bases line up with TRBD1. V gave up 5 bases and J gave up 10 bases; unmatched junction bases: 3. The CDR3 extends over 13 amino acids. The germline CDR1 and CDR2 sequences are MNHEY and SMNVEV (reference sequence). The CDR3 protein is CASSDRGESPLHF. The CDR3 DNA sequence: TGTGCCAGCAGTGACAGGGGGGAATCACCCCTCCACTTT.

This chain connects TRBV18 to TRBJ2-7; 8 bases match TRBD1. This CDR3 has 15 residues. Per the germline V gene, CDR1 is KGHSH and CDR2 is LQKENI. V was clipped by 5 bases and J by 0 bases; unmatched bases: 6. The CDR3 loop is CASSSGQEISYEQYF. CDR3 bases: TGTGCCAGCTCATCGGGACAGGAAATCTCCTACGAGCAGTACTTC.

The rearrangement joins TRBV9 to TRBJ1-3; D possibly corresponds to TRBD1 (6 bases). The CDR3 is made up of 15 amino acids. Germline assignment: CDR1 SGDLS and CDR2 YYNGEE. V was trimmed by 0 bases and J by 4 bases, leaving 11 bases between them. The CDR3 region has the DNA TGTGCCAGCAGCGTAGAGGGGGGGTACGGAAACACCATATATTTT. It yields the protein CASSVEGGYGNTIYF.

This chain joins TRBV10-3 and TRBJ1-6, with D tentatively TRBD1 (5 bases). V was shortened by 8 bases and J by 6 bases, with 11 bases between the two germline ends. From germline, CDR1 is ENHRY and CDR2 SYGVKD. The CDR3 runs to 13 residues. The CDR3 loop reads CAIGQDTNSPLHF. The CDR3 coding sequence is TGTGCCATCGGACAAGATACTAATTCACCCCTCCACTTT.

This clone was detected only once. The genes are TRBV20-1 and TRBJ2-1; 11 bases fit TRBD2. Trimming at V came to 3 bases and at J to 9 bases, leaving 10 bases not matched to a gene. Looked up from germline, CDR1 is DFQATT and CDR2 is SNEGSKA (reference sequence). CDR3 length: 15 amino acids. This CDR3 reads CSASFPGLAAGEQFF. As DNA, the CDR3 is TGCAGTGCTAGTTTCCCGGGACTAGCGGCGGGTGAGCAGTTCTTC.

This clone was recorded at least ten times. The gene calls are TRBV19 and TRBJ2-7; 7 positions agree with TRBD1. The J segment lost 0 bases and the V segment lost 6 bases, leaving 2 bases of the junction unmatched. The germline gives CDR1 LNHDA, CDR2 SQIVND (reference sequence). The length of the CDR3 is 13 residues. As DNA, the CDR3 is TGTGCCAGTAGACAGGGGTCCTCCTACGAGCAGTACTTC. It is translated as CASRQGSSYEQYF.

This chain connects TRBV19 to TRBJ2-1, with a possible D match to TRBD1 (6 bases). CDR3 length: 14 residues. Germline assignment: CDR1 LNHDA and CDR2 SQIVND (reference sequence). The V and J ends lost 4 bases and 5 bases respectively, with 12 bases between them. The CDR3 nucleotides are TGTGCCAGTAGTAGGGGGCTAGACCACAATGAGCAGTTCTTC. Its protein is CASSRGLDHNEQFF.

This chain joins TRBV6-5 and TRBJ2-3, with 8 bases identical to TRBD2. V lost 0 bases and J lost 13; bases outside the gene matches: 9. Germline V lookup: CDR1 MNHEY, CDR2 SVGAGI. The CDR3 runs to 14 residues. The chain's CDR3 is CASSYSNAREGKYF. The DNA for the CDR3 is TGTGCCAGCAGTTACTCGAATGCTCGGGAGGGAAAGTATTTT.